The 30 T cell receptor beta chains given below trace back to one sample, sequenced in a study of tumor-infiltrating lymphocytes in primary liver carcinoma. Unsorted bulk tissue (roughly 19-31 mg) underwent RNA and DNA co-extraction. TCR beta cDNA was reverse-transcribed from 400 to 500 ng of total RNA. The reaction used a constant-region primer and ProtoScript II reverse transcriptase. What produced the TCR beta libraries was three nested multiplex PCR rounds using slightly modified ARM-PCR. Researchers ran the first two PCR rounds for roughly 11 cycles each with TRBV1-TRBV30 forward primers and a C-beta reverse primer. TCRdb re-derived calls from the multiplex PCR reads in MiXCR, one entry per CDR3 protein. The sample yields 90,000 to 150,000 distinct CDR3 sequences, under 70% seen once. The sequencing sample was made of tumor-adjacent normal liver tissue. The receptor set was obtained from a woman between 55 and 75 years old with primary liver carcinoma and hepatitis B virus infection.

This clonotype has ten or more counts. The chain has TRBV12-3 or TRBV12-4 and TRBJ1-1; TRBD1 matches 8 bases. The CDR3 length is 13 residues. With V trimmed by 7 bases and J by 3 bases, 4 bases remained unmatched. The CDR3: CASNDRGYTEAFF. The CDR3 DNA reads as TGTGCCAGCAACGACAGGGGATACACTGAAGCTTTCTTT.

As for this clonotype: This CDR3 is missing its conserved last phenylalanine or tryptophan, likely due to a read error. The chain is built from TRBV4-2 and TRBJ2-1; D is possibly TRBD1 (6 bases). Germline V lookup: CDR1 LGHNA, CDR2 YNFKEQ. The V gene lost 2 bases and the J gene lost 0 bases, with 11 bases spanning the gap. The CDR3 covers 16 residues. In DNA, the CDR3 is TGTGCCAGCAGCCAACGAGGACAGAGCTCCTACAATGAGCAGTTCCTC. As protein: CASSQRGQSSYNEQFL.

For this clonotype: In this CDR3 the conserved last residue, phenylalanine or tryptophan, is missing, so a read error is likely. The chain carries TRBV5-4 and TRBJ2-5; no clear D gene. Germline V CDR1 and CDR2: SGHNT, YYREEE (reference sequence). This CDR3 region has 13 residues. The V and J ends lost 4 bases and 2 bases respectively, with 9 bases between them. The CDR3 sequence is CASSPTPQETQYV. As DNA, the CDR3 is TGTGCCAGCAGCCCAACCCCACAAGAGACCCAGTACGTC.

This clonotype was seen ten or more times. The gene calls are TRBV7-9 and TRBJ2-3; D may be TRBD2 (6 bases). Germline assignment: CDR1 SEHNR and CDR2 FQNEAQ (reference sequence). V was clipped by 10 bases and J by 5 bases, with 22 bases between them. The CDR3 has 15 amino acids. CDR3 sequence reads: CATQRAGIQEDTQYF. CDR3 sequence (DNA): TGTGCCACTCAGCGGGCGGGGATTCAGGAAGATACGCAGTATTTT.

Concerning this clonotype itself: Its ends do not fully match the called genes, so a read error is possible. The CDR3 reads CAWSHRTGGNYGYTF. CDR3 coding DNA: TGCGCCTGGAGCCATAGAACGGGAGGAAACTACGGCTACACCTTC. V usage is TRBV4-1 and J usage is TRBJ1-2; D unresolved. The CDR3 consists of 15 residues. From germline, CDR1 is MGHRA and CDR2 YSYEKL.

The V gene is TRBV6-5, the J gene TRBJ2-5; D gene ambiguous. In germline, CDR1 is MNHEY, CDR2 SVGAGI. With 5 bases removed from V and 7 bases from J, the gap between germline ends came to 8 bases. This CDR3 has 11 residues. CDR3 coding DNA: TGTGCCAGCAGTAAGCTAGGGACCCAGTACTTC. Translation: CASSKLGTQYF.

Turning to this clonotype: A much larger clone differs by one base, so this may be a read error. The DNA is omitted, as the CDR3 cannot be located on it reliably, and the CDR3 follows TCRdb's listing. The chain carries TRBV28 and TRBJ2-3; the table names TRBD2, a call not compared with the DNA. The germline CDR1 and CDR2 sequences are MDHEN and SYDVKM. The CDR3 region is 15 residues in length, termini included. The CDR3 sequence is CASRSWGEGADTQCF.

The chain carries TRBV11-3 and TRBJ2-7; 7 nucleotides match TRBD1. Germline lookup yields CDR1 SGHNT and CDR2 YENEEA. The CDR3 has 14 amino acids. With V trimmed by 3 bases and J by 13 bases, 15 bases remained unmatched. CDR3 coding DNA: TGTGCCAGCAGCTTGGCCGGGACAGCCTACGAACAATACTTC. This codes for CASSLAGTAYEQYF.

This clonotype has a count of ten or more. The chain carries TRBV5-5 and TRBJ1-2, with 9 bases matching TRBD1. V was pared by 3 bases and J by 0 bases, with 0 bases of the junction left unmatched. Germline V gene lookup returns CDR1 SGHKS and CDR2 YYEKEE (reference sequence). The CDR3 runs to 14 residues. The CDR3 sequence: CASSWDRANYGYTF. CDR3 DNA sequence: TGTGCCAGCAGCTGGGACAGGGCTAACTATGGCTACACCTTC.

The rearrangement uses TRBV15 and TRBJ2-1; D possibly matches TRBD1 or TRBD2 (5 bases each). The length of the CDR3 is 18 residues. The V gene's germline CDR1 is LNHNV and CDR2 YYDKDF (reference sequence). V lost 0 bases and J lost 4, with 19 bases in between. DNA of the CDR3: TGTGCCACCAGCAGAGATACAGGTTTGGGGAGCTTATACAATGAGCAGTTCTTC. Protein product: CATSRDTGLGSLYNEQFF.

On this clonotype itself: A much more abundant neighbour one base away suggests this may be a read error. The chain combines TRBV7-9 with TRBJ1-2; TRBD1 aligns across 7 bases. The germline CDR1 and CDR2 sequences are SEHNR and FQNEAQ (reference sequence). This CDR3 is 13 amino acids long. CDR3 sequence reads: CVSSYRGDYGYTF. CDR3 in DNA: TGTGTCAGCAGCTACAGGGGTGACTATGGCTACACCTTC. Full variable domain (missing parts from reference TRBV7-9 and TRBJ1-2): DTGVSQNPRHKITKRGQNVTFRCDPISEHNRLYWYRQTLGQGPEFLTYFQNEAQLEKSRLLSDRFSAERPKGSFSTLEIQRTEQGDSAMYLCVSSYRGDYGYTFGSGTRLTVV.

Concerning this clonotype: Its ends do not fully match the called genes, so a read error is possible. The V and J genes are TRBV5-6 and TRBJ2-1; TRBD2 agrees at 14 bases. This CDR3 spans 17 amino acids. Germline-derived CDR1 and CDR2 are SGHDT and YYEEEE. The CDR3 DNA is TGCGCCAGCAGCTTAAAACCGGGACTAGCGGGAGTAGGTGAGCAGTTCTTC. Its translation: CASSLKPGLAGVGEQFF.

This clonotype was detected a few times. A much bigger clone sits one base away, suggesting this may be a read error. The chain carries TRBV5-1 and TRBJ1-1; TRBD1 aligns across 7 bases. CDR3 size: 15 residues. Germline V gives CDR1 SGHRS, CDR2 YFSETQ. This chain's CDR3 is CASSPGTASNTEALF. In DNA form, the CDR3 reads TGCGCCAGCAGCCCGGGGACAGCTTCCAACACTGAAGCTCTCTTT. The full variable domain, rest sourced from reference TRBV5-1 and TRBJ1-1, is KAGVTQTPRYLIKTRGQQVTLSCSPISGHRSVSWYQQTPGQGLQFLFEYFSETQRNKGNFPGRFSGRQFSNSRSEMNVSTLELGDSALYLCASSPGTASNTEALFGQGTRLTVV.

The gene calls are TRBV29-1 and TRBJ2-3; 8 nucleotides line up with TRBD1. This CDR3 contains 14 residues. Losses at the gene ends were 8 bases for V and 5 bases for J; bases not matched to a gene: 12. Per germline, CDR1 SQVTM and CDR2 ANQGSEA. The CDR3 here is CSTHPRGRVDTQYF. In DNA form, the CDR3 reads TGCAGCACACACCCCAGGGGGCGCGTAGATACGCAGTATTTT.

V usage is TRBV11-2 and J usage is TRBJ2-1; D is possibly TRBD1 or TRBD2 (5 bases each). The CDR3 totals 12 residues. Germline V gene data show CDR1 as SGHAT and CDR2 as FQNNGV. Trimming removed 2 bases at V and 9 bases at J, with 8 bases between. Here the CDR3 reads CASSLWDVEQFF. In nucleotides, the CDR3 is TGTGCCAGCAGCTTATGGGACGTTGAGCAGTTCTTC.

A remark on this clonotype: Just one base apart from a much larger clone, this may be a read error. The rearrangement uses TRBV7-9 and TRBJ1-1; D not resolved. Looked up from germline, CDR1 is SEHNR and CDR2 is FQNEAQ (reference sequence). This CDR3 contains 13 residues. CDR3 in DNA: TGTGCCAGCAGCGTCTCCGGGAACACTGAAGATTTCTTT. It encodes CASSVSGNTEDFF.

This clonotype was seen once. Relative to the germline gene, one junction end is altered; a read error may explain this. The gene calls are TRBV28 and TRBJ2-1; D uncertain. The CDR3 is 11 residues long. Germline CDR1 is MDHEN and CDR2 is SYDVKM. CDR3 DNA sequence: TGTGCAAGCAGTTTCGGATCTGGGGAGTTCTTC. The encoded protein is CASSFGSGEFF.

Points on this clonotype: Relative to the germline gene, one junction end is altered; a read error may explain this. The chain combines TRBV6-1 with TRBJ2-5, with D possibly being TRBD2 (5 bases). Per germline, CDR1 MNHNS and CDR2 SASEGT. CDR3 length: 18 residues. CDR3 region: CTSGEVTGGWTYRETQYF. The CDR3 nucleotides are TGTACCAGCGGTGAAGTCACGGGCGGGTGGACCTATCGGGAGACCCAGTACTTC.

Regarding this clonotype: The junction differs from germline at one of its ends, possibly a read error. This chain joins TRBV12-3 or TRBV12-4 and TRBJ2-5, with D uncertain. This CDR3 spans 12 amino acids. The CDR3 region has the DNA TGTGCCAACAGAAACAACCTGGAGACCCTGTACTTC. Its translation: CANRNNLETLYF.

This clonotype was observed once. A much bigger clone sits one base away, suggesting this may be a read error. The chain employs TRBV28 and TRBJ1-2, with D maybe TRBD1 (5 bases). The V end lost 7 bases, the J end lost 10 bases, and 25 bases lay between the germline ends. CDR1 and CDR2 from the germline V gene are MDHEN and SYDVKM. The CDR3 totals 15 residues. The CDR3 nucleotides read TGTGCCAGCATAACTAGCGGGACGGGGGTAGATGTCTACACCTTC. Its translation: CASITSGTGVDVYTF.

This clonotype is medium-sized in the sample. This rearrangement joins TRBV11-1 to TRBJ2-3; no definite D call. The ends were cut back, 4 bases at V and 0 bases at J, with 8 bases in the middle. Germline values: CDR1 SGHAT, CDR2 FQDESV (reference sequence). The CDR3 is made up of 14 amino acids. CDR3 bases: TGTGCCAGCAGCTCGGACGGGAGCACAGATACGCAGTATTTT. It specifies CASSSDGSTDTQYF.

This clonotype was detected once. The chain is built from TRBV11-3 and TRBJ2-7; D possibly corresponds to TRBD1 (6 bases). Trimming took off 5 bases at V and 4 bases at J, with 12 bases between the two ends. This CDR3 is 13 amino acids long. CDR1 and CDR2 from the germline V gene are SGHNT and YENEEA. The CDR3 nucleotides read TGTGCCAGCAGCGTGGGACACTCATACGAGCAGTACTTC. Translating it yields CASSVGHSYEQYF.

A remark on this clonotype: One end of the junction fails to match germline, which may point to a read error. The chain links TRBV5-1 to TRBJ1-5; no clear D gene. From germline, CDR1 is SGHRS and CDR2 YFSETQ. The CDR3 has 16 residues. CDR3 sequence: CASSLRSGEPNQLQHF. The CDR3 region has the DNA TGCGCCAGCAGCTTGAGGTCAGGAGAACCCAATCAGCTCCAGCATTTT.

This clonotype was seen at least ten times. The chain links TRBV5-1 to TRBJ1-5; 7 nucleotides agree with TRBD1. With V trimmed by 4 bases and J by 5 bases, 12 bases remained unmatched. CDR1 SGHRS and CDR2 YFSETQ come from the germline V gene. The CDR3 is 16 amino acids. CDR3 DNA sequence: TGCGCCAGCAGCCGTTTACAGGGGCCCGAGGATCAGCCCCAGCATTTT. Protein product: CASSRLQGPEDQPQHF.

The CDR3 coding sequence is TGTGCCAGCCTGAGGACTAGTGGCACAGATACGCAGTATTTT. It encodes CASLRTSGTDTQYF. V is TRBV25-1 and J is TRBJ2-3; the match to TRBD2 covers 7 bases. CDR1 MGHDK and CDR2 SYGVNS come from the germline V gene. The CDR3 sequence is 14 residues long. V shed 8 bases and J 1 base; nucleotides not matched to a gene: 6.

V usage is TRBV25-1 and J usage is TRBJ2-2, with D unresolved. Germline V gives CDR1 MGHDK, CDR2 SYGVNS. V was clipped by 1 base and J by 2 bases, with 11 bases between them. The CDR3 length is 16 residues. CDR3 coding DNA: TGTGCCAGCAGTGAATTTGGGTCAACTAACACCGGGGAGCTGTTTTTT. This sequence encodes CASSEFGSTNTGELFF.

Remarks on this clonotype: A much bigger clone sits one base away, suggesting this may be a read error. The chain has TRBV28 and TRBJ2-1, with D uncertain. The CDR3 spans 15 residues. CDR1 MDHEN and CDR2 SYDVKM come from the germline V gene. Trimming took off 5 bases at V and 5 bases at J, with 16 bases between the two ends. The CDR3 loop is CASSPTRRSNNEQFF. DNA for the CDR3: TGTGCCAGCAGTCCGACCCGGCGGAGTAACAATGAGCAGTTCTTC.

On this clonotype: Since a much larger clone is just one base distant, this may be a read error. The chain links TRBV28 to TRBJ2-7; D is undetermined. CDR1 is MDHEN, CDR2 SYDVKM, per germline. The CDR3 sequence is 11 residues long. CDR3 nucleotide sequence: TGTGCCGGCAGTAAACGATACGAGCAGTACTTC. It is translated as CAGSKRYEQYF.

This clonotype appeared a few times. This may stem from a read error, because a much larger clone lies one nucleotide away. This CDR3 is CTSSPDRGFPGELFF. In nucleotides, the CDR3 is TGCACCAGCAGCCCGGACAGGGGGTTCCCCGGGGAGCTGTTTTTT. V gene TRBV4-1 combines with J gene TRBJ2-2; 10 nucleotides align to TRBD1. In germline, CDR1 is MGHRA, CDR2 YSYEKL. The CDR3 is 15 residues long.

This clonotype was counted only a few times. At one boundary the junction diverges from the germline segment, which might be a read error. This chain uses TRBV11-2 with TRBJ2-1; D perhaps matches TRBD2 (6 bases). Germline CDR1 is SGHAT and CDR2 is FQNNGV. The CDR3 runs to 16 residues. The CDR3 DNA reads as TGTGCCAGCGGCCCTCTCGGGAGCGGGTCCTATAATGAGCAGTTCTTC. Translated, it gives CASGPLGSGSYNEQFF.